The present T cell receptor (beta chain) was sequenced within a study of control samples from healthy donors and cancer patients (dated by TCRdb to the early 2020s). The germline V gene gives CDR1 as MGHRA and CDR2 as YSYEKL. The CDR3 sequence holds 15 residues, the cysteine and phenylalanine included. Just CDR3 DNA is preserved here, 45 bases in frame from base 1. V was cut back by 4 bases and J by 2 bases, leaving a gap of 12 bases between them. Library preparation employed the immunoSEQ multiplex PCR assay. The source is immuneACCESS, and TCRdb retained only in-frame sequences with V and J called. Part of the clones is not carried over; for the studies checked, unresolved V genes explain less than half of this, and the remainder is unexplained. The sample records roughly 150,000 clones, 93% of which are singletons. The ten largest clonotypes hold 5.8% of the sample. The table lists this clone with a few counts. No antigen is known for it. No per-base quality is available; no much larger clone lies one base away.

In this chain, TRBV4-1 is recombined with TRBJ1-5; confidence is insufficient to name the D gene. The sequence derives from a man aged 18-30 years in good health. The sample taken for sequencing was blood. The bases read TGCGCCAGCAGCCGAGGGTTCCTCGGCAATCAGCCCCAGCATTTT. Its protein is CASSRGFLGNQPQHF.